Below are 21 T cell receptor beta chains sequenced from a single sample in a study of blood T cell repertoires in COVID-19. Produced via immunoSEQ multiplex PCR; TCRdb's table is partial and in-frame only. The sample lists tens of thousands of clones, about 88% occurring once. The sample taken for sequencing was peripheral blood. The receptors stem from an elderly man with COVID-19, enrolled during active disease.

The V gene is TRBV19, the J gene TRBJ2-5; 7 positions match TRBD1. V dropped 3 bases and J dropped 6; count of bases not matched to a gene: 7. Germline V gives CDR1 LNHDA, CDR2 SQIVND (reference sequence). The CDR3 sequence is 14 residues long. This CDR3 reads CASSMRGGEKTQYF. The DNA for the CDR3 is TGTGCCAGTAGTATGCGAGGGGGCGAAAAGACCCAGTACTTC.

This chain uses TRBV19 with TRBJ2-7; 7 bases line up with TRBD1. The V segment lost 4 bases and the J segment 0 bases; nucleotides outside the gene matches: 3. From germline, CDR1 is LNHDA and CDR2 SQIVND (reference sequence). The CDR3 loop spans 14 amino acids. CDR3 bases: TGTGCCAGTAGTACCAGGGGGAGCTCCTACGAGCAGTACTTC. Residues: CASSTRGSSYEQYF.

V usage is TRBV2 and J usage is TRBJ1-5; a possible D gene is TRBD1 (6 bases). The CDR3 is 14 residues long. The germline CDR1 and CDR2 sequences are SNHLY and FYNNEI. V dropped 6 bases and J dropped 4 bases, with 13 bases sitting between them. In nucleotides, the CDR3 is TGTGCCAGCAGGGGGGTTGACAGGAATCAGCCCCAGCATTTT. Encoded protein: CASRGVDRNQPQHF.

The J gene is TRBJ1-4, the V gene TRBV11-3; 8 bases agree with TRBD1. The CDR3 has 14 residues. CDR1 is SGHNT and CDR2 is YENEEA in the germline V gene. V lost 4 bases and J lost 5; bases outside the gene matches: 3. The CDR3 sequence is CASSYHRGNEKLFF. The CDR3 nucleotides read TGTGCCAGCAGCTATCACAGGGGGAATGAAAAACTGTTTTTT.

The chain uses TRBV10-2 and TRBJ2-3, with 11 bases lining up with TRBD2. V gave up 3 bases and J gave up 8 bases; unmatched junction bases: 10. CDR3 size: 16 residues. CDR1 is WSHSY, CDR2 SAAADI, per germline. CDR3 in amino acids: CASSEWASGGRGTQYF. CDR3 DNA: TGCGCCAGCAGTGAATGGGCTAGCGGGGGGAGGGGTACGCAGTATTTT.

This clone showed up just once. This CDR3 is CASRSDLRGNTIYF. The CDR3 coding sequence is TGTGCCAGCAGGTCGGACTTGAGGGGAAACACCATATATTTT. V is TRBV6-5 and J is TRBJ1-3; D not certain. The CDR3 length is 14 residues. Germline lookup yields CDR1 MNHEY and CDR2 SVGAGI. The V gene lost 6 bases and the J gene lost 4 bases, with 13 bases spanning the gap.

The rearrangement uses TRBV5-1 and TRBJ2-6; D call uncertain. This CDR3 is 14 amino acids long. In germline, CDR1 is SGHRS, CDR2 YFSETQ. V was clipped by 5 bases and J by 1 base, with 7 bases between them. For the CDR3, the DNA is TGCGCCAGCAGATTGTCGTCTGGGGCCAACGTCCTGACTTTC. This encodes CASRLSSGANVLTF.

The chain has TRBV2 and TRBJ2-5; 8 positions agree with TRBD1. This CDR3 has 15 residues. V was pared by 4 bases and J by 2 bases, with 6 bases of the junction left unmatched. CDR1 and CDR2 (germline): SNHLY, FYNNEI. DNA for the CDR3: TGTGCCAGCAGTGTGGCCAGGGGGCGGCAAGAGACCCAGTACTTC. This encodes CASSVARGRQETQYF.

This clone was seen once. This chain connects TRBV19 to TRBJ1-2; D not certain. This CDR3 contains 11 residues. Trimming left V 7 bases short and J 7 bases short, with 10 bases between. Per the germline V gene, CDR1 is LNHDA and CDR2 is SQIVND (reference sequence). Here the CDR3 DNA reads TGTGCCAGTAACGACTATACTGGCTACACCTTC. Its translation: CASNDYTGYTF.

The rearrangement joins TRBV14 to TRBJ1-1, with a tentative D call TRBD1 (6 bases). Trimming shortened V by 2 bases and J by 4 bases, and 14 bases separated the two germline ends. The CDR3 is 15 amino acids. The germline V gene has CDR1 SGHDN and CDR2 FVKESK. CDR3 protein: CASSQFQGMGTEAFF. For the CDR3, the DNA is TGTGCCAGCAGCCAATTTCAGGGGATGGGCACTGAAGCTTTCTTT.

This chain connects TRBV28 to TRBJ1-5; 8 nucleotides line up with TRBD1. The CDR3 sequence is 15 residues long. The V and J ends lost 4 bases and 4 bases, in that order; junction bases with no gene match: 6. The germline V gene encodes CDR1 MDHEN and CDR2 SYDVKM. The CDR3 here is CASSSDRGQNQPQHF. The CDR3 DNA is TGTGCCAGCAGTTCCGACAGGGGCCAGAATCAGCCCCAGCATTTT.

CDR3 coding DNA: TGCAGTGCTAGAGAAGGGGTAAAACTGTTTTTT. It is translated as CSAREGVKLFF. The rearrangement links TRBV20-1 to TRBJ1-4, with a tentative D call TRBD1 (5 bases). V lost 0 bases and J lost 10, with 6 bases in between. CDR3 length: 11 residues. Germline lookup yields CDR1 DFQATT and CDR2 SNEGSKA (reference sequence).

This rearrangement joins TRBV18 to TRBJ1-3; D is unresolved. V was pared by 4 bases and J by 2 bases, with 9 bases between. Germline loops: CDR1 KGHSH, CDR2 LQKENI. The CDR3 contains 14 residues. Written as DNA, the CDR3 is TGTGCCAGCTCACTGAGGGAAACTGGAAACACCATATATTTT. Encoded protein: CASSLRETGNTIYF. The variable domain in full, with the rest retrieved from reference TRBV18 and TRBJ1-3, is NAGVMQNPRHLVRRRGQEARLRCSPMKGHSHVYWYRQLPEEGLKFMVYLQKENIIDESGMPKERFSAEFPKEGPSILRIQQVVRGDSAAYFCASSLRETGNTIYFGEGSWLTVV.

This rearrangement joins TRBV6-2 or TRBV6-3 to TRBJ2-7; possibly TRBD2 for D (5 bases). The length of the CDR3 is 13 residues. V shed 6 bases and J shed 13 bases, with 22 bases lying between them. Germline CDR1 reads MNHEY; CDR2 reads SVGEGT. The CDR3 reads CASSRLRTDSGYF. The CDR3 DNA sequence: TGTGCCAGCAGCCGCCTACGGACCGATTCGGGATACTTC.

The chain has TRBV7-2 and TRBJ1-2; 7 positions match TRBD1. Germline CDR1 reads SGHTA; CDR2 reads FQGNSA. This CDR3 spans 13 amino acids. The V segment lost 5 bases and the J segment 6 bases; nucleotides outside the gene matches: 6. DNA for the CDR3: TGTGCCAGCAGCCCGACAGGGATCGATGGCTACACCTTC. Translating it yields CASSPTGIDGYTF.

The V and J genes are TRBV13 and TRBJ1-6, with a tentative D call TRBD1 (6 bases). Trimming took off 5 bases at V and 7 bases at J, with 21 bases between the two ends. Germline V gene data show CDR1 as PRHDT and CDR2 as FYEKMQ (reference sequence). The CDR3 has 17 residues. This CDR3 reads CASSGTTGFVANSPLHF. In nucleotides, the CDR3 is TGTGCCAGCAGCGGGACTACAGGGTTCGTCGCGAATTCACCCCTCCACTTT.

This clone was recorded once. The chain joins TRBV11-2 to TRBJ1-2; D is possibly TRBD1 (5 bases). V was shortened by 7 bases and J by 8 bases, with 23 bases between the two germline ends. This CDR3 has 15 residues. In germline, CDR1 is SGHAT, CDR2 FQNNGV. DNA for the CDR3: TGTGCCAGCAATAAGGGCGGGACGCCCGTTTTCGGCTACACCTTC. Amino acids: CASNKGGTPVFGYTF.

A note on this clone: The germline gene is not matched at one end of the junction; a read error may be the cause. V is TRBV23-1 and J is TRBJ1-2, with 9 nucleotides matching TRBD1. TRBV23-1 is assigned to the ORF class and has an uncertain function. The CDR3 sequence is 13 residues long. The DNA for the CDR3 is TGCGCCAGCAGTCACCCGGACAGGGGCGATTTCTCCTTC. Encoded protein: CASSHPDRGDFSF.

The chain combines TRBV5-4 with TRBJ1-2; D not certain. The CDR3 extends over 12 amino acids. V was pared by 4 bases and J by 8 bases, with 12 bases between. CDR1 and CDR2 (germline): SGHNT, YYREEE (reference sequence). The chain's CDR3 is CASSNSFEGYTF. The CDR3 DNA reads as TGTGCCAGCAGCAACAGCTTTGAAGGCTACACCTTC.

DNA for the CDR3: TGTGCCAGCCTCCCTAGCGACAGGGCGGGAGGTGAAGCTTTCTTT. Translation gives CASLPSDRAGGEAFF. The V and J genes are TRBV19 and TRBJ1-1; 7 positions match TRBD1. Per the germline V gene, CDR1 is LNHDA and CDR2 is SQIVND (reference sequence). Trimming took 9 bases from V and 7 from J; bases not matched to a gene: 17. CDR3 length equals 15 residues.

V usage is TRBV19 and J usage is TRBJ2-3, with D possibly being TRBD2 (6 bases). V was pared by 4 bases and J by 11 bases, with 19 bases between. Germline CDR1 LNHDA, CDR2 SQIVND (reference sequence). This CDR3 comprises 14 residues. CDR3 region: CASSTASWREGQYF. The CDR3 DNA sequence: TGTGCCAGTAGTACCGCCTCTTGGAGGGAAGGGCAGTATTTT.